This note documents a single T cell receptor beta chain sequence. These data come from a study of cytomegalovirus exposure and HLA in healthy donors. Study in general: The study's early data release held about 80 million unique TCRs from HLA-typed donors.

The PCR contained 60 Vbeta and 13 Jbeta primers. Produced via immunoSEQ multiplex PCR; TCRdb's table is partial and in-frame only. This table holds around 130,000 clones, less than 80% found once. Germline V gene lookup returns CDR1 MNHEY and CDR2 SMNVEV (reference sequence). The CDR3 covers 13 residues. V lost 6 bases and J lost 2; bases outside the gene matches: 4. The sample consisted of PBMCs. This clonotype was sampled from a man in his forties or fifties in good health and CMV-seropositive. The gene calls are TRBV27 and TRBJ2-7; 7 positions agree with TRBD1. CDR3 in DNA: TGTGCCAGCAGAATGACAGGGACCTACGAGCAGTACTTC. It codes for CASRMTGTYEQYF.